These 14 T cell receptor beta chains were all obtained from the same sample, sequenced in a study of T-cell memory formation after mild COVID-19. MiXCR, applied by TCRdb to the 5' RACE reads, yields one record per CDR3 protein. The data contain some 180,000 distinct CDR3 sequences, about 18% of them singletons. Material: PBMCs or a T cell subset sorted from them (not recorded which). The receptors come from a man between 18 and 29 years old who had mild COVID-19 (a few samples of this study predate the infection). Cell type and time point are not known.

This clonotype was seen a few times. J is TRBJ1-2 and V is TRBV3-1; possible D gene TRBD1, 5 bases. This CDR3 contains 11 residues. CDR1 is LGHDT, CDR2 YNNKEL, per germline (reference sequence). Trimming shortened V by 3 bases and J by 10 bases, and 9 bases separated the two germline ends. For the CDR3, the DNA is TGTGCCAGCAGCCAGTTGGGGGACTACACCTTC. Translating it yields CASSQLGDYTF. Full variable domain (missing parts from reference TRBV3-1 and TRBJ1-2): DTAVSQTPKYLVTQMGNDKSIKCEQNLGHDTMYWYKQDSKKFLKIMFSYNNKELIINETVPNRFSPKSPDKAHLNLHINSLELGDSAVYFCASSQLGDYTFGSGTRLTVV.

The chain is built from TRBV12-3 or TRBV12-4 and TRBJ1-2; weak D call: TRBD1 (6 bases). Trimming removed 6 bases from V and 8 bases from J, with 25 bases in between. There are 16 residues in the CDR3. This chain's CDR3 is CASSPVNWGRWPGYTF. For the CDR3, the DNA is TGTGCCAGCAGCCCTGTCAACTGGGGGCGATGGCCCGGCTACACCTTC.

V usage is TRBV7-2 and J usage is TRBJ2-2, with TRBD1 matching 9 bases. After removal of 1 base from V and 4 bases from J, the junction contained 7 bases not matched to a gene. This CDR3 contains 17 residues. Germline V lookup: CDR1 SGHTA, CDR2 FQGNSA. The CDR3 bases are TGTGCCAGCAGCTTAGGCAGCGGGACAGGGTTCACCGGGGAGCTGTTTTTT. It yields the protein CASSLGSGTGFTGELFF.

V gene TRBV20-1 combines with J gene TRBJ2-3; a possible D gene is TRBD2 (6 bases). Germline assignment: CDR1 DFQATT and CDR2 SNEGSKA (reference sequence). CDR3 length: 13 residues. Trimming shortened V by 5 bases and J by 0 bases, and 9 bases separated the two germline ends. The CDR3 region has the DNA TGCAGTGCTGCGGGGATTAGCACAGATACGCAGTATTTT. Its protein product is CSAAGISTDTQYF.

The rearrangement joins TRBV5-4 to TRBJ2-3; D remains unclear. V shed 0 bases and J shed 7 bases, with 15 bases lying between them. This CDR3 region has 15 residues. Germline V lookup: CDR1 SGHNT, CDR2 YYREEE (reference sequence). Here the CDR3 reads CASSLVQESSNTQYF. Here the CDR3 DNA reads TGTGCCAGCAGCTTGGTGCAGGAGAGCTCAAATACGCAGTATTTT.

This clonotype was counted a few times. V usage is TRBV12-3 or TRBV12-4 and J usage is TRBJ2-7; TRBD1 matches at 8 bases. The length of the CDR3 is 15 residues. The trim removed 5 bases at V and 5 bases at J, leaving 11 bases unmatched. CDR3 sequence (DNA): TGTGCCAGCAGTGGAAGGACAGGGCGGCTCGACGAGCAGTACTTC. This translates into CASSGRTGRLDEQYF.

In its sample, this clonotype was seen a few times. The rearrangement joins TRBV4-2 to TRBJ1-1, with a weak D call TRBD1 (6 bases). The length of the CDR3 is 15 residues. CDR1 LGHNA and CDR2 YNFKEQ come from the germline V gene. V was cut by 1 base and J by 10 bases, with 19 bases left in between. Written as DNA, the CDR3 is TGTGCCAGCAGCCAAGGTTCTAGGACAGAAATTCGAGCTTTCTTT. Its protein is CASSQGSRTEIRAFF.

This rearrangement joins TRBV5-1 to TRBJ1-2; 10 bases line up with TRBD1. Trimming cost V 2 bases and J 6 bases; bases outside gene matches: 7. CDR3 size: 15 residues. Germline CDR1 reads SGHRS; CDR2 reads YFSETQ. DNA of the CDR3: TGCGCCAGCAGCTTTATGGACAGGGGGGAGGATGGCTACACCTTC. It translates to CASSFMDRGEDGYTF. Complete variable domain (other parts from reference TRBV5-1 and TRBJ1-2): KAGVTQTPRYLIKTRGQQVTLSCSPISGHRSVSWYQQTPGQGLQFLFEYFSETQRNKGNFPGRFSGRQFSNSRSEMNVSTLELGDSALYLCASSFMDRGEDGYTFGSGTRLTVV.

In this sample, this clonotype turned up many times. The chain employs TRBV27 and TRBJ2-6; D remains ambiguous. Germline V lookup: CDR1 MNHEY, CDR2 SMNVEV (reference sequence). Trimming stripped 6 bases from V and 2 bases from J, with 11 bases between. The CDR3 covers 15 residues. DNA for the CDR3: TGTGCCAGCAGCCATTACACTACTGGGGCCAACGTCCTGACTTTC. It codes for CASSHYTTGANVLTF. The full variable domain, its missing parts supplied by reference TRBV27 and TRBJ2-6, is EAQVTQNPRYLITVTGKKLTVTCSQNMNHEYMSWYRQDPGLGLRQIYYSMNVEVTDKGDVPEGYKVSRKEKRNFPLILESPSPNQTSLYFCASSHYTTGANVLTFGAGSRLTVL.

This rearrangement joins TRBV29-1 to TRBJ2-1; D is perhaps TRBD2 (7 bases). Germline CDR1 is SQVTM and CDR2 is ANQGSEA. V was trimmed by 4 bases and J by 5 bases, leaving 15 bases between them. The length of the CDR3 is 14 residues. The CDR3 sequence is CSVGARGTHNEQFF. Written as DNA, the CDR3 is TGCAGCGTTGGGGCGCGGGGGACACACAATGAGCAGTTCTTC.

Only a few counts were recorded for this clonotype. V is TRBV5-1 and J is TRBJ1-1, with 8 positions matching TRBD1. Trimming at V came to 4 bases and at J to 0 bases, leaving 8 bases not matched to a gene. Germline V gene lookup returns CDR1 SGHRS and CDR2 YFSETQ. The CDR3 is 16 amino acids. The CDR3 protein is CASSGTQGALNTEAFF. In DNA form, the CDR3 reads TGCGCCAGCAGCGGAACCCAGGGGGCCCTGAACACTGAAGCTTTCTTT.

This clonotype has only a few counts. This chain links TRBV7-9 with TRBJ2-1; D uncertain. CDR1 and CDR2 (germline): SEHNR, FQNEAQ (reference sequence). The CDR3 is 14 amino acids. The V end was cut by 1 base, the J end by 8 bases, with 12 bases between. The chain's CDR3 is CASSLVPSVDEQFF. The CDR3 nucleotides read TGTGCCAGCAGCTTAGTACCTAGTGTCGATGAGCAGTTCTTC.

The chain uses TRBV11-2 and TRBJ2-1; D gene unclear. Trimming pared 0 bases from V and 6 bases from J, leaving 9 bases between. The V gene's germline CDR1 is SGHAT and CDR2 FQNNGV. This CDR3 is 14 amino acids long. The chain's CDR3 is CASSLDLNTNEQFF. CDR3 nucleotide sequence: TGTGCCAGCAGCTTAGATCTGAACACCAATGAGCAGTTCTTC.

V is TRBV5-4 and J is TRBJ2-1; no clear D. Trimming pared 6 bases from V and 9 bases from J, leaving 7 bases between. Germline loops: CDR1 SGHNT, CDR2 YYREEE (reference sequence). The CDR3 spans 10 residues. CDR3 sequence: CASTLVEQFF. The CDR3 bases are TGTGCCAGCACCCTGGTTGAGCAGTTCTTC.